Below, 27 T cell receptor beta chains from the same sample are listed, as sequenced in a study of blood T cell repertoires in COVID-19. The protocol was immunoSEQ multiplex PCR, while the TCRdb copy is restricted to in-frame clones and leaves out a portion. This repertoire shows around 20,000 clones, around 69% found once; its top ten account for less than 20%. What was sequenced was peripheral blood. The receptors here all came from a human donor in a cohort sampled during active or convalescent COVID-19.

This chain joins TRBV7-3 and TRBJ1-1, with a possible D match to TRBD1 (5 bases). The CDR3 covers 13 residues. CDR1 is SGHTA, CDR2 FQGTGA, per germline. Trimming cost V 3 bases and J 0 bases, with 5 bases left between them. The CDR3 sequence is CASSLDMNTEAFF. CDR3 nucleotides: TGTGCCAGCAGCTTGGACATGAACACTGAAGCTTTCTTT.

This clone is categorized as medium-sized. The V call is TRBV12-3 or TRBV12-4, the J call TRBJ1-1, with no clear D. CDR3 length equals 11 residues. V lost 5 bases and J lost 6, with 7 bases in between. The CDR3 protein is CASSRRSEAFF. CDR3 nucleotides: TGTGCCAGCAGTCGGAGGTCTGAAGCTTTCTTT.

The chain joins TRBV6-5 to TRBJ2-1; 8 bases are shared with TRBD2. With 0 bases clipped from V and 4 bases from J, the junction kept 5 bases outside the gene matches. Germline V CDR1 and CDR2: MNHEY, SVGAGI. The CDR3 contains 16 residues. The CDR3 reads CASSYSKRGTYNEQFF. For the CDR3, the DNA is TGTGCCAGCAGTTACTCAAAGCGGGGGACATACAATGAGCAGTTCTTC.

The chain employs TRBV6-2 or TRBV6-3 and TRBJ2-1; 7 bases line up with TRBD2. The CDR3 is made up of 15 amino acids. J gave up 4 bases and V 4 bases, and 7 bases lay outside the gene matches. The germline V gene encodes CDR1 MNHEY and CDR2 SVGEGT. CDR3 amino acids: CASSSPGGPYNEQFF. CDR3 nucleotide sequence: TGTGCCAGCAGTTCCCCGGGAGGACCTTACAATGAGCAGTTCTTC.

The V gene is TRBV5-1, the J gene TRBJ1-1, with 12 bases lining up with TRBD1. The CDR3 contains 17 residues. V trimming: 3 bases; J trimming: 2 bases; junction bases outside the gene matches: 8. Germline V gives CDR1 SGHRS, CDR2 YFSETQ. The CDR3 DNA is TGCGCCAGCAGCTCCTACCGGGACAGGGGGCGAAACACTGAAGCTTTCTTT. Translated: CASSSYRDRGRNTEAFF.

The V gene is TRBV11-2, the J gene TRBJ2-2, with TRBD1 identical over 7 bases. Germline CDR1 and CDR2: SGHAT and FQNNGV. J was trimmed by 5 bases and V by 5 bases; bases with no gene match: 8. The CDR3 length is 15 residues. The CDR3 spells CASSLTTGWTGELFF. In DNA, the CDR3 is TGTGCCAGCAGCCTGACGACAGGGTGGACCGGGGAGCTGTTTTTT.

The CDR3 coding sequence is TGTGCCAGCGGGCGACAAAACAATGAGCAGTTCTTC. Amino acids: CASGRQNNEQFF. This chain links TRBV6-5 with TRBJ2-1; unclear D gene. V lost 8 bases and J lost 5, with 10 bases in between. Germline V gene data show CDR1 as MNHEY and CDR2 as SVGAGI. This CDR3 spans 12 amino acids.

CDR3 amino acids: CASSGNVVAWDTQYF. CDR3 coding DNA: TGCGCCAGCAGCGGCAATGTGGTAGCGTGGGATACGCAGTATTTT. The V and J genes are TRBV4-1 and TRBJ2-3; D may be TRBD2 (5 bases). CDR3 size: 15 residues. The ends were cut back, 5 bases at V and 6 bases at J, with 18 bases in the middle. Germline V gene data show CDR1 as MGHRA and CDR2 as YSYEKL.

The chain uses TRBV7-3 and TRBJ2-2, with 7 bases aligning to TRBD2. Germline CDR1 SGHTA, CDR2 FQGTGA. V was pared by 8 bases and J by 2 bases, with 5 bases of the junction left unmatched. The CDR3 covers 14 residues. The CDR3 DNA is TGTGCCAGCCGGTTAGCGGGTAACACCGGGGAGCTGTTTTTT. It encodes CASRLAGNTGELFF.

The sample holds a few counts of this clone. J is TRBJ2-7 and V is TRBV5-6; a possible D gene is TRBD2 (5 bases). Trimming stripped 4 bases from V and 9 bases from J, with 14 bases between. The CDR3 runs 12 residues. Germline lookup yields CDR1 SGHDT and CDR2 YYEEEE. The CDR3, as DNA: TGTGCCAGCAGCCCCCCCCGAGGGAGGCAGTACTTC. Amino acids: CASSPPRGRQYF. Based on the CDR3 plus reference TRBV5-6 and TRBJ2-7, the full variable domain is DAGVTQSPTHLIKTRGQQVTLRCSPKSGHDTVSWYQQALGQGPQFIFQYYEEEERQRGNFPDRFSGHQFPNYSSELNVNALLLGDSALYLCASSPPRGRQYFGPGTRLTVT.

This clone was counted once. This chain links TRBV4-2 with TRBJ2-1, with 8 bases that match TRBD2. V dropped 1 base and J dropped 5; count of bases not matched to a gene: 13. Germline assignment: CDR1 LGHNA and CDR2 YNFKEQ. This CDR3 has 18 residues. The chain's CDR3 is CASSQGASGRRVNNEQFF. CDR3 DNA: TGTGCCAGCAGCCAAGGGGCTAGCGGGCGTCGTGTTAACAATGAGCAGTTCTTC.

This clone was seen more than once but under ten times. The rearrangement joins TRBV5-1 to TRBJ2-1; TRBD2 matches at 7 bases. The CDR3 is made up of 12 amino acids. Trimming removed 3 bases from V and 10 bases from J; junction bases left unmatched: 4. Germline CDR1 reads SGHRS; CDR2 reads YFSETQ. The chain's CDR3 is CASSSGTTEQFF. CDR3 coding DNA: TGCGCCAGCAGCTCCGGGACTACCGAGCAGTTCTTC. Supplemented by reference TRBV5-1 and TRBJ2-1, the full variable domain reads KAGVTQTPRYLIKTRGQQVTLSCSPISGHRSVSWYQQTPGQGLQFLFEYFSETQRNKGNFPGRFSGRQFSNSRSEMNVSTLELGDSALYLCASSSGTTEQFFGPGTRLTVL.

This chain uses TRBV4-2 with TRBJ2-5; D remains ambiguous. The CDR3 covers 12 residues. Trimming left V 0 bases short and J 9 bases short, with 8 bases between. Per the germline V gene, CDR1 is LGHNA and CDR2 is YNFKEQ. The DNA for the CDR3 is TGTGCCAGCAGCCAAGACCGGGTAGCCCAGTACTTC. Protein product: CASSQDRVAQYF.

This clone has a single count. The chain joins TRBV6-4 to TRBJ2-7; D is undetermined. Looked up from germline, CDR1 is MRHNA and CDR2 is SNTAGT. The CDR3 length is 13 residues. Trimming shortened V by 4 bases and J by 4 bases, and 11 bases separated the two germline ends. The CDR3 protein is CASSVHLGYEQYF. In DNA, the CDR3 is TGTGCCAGCAGTGTACACCTCGGGTACGAGCAGTACTTC.

V usage is TRBV4-3 and J usage is TRBJ1-4, with 8 bases matching TRBD1. The CDR3 covers 15 residues. The germline CDR1 and CDR2 sequences are LGHNA and YSLEER. V lost 1 base to trimming and J lost 16 bases; unmatched junction nucleotides: 14. The CDR3 DNA reads as TGCGCCAGCAGCCAAGGGCGGACAGGGCCATTTCCCCCGTTTTTT. Its protein is CASSQGRTGPFPPFF.

The chain uses TRBV6-1 and TRBJ1-3; no clear D gene. CDR1 and CDR2 (germline): MNHNS, SASEGT. The CDR3 extends over 15 amino acids. Trimming pared 1 base from V and 2 bases from J, leaving 9 bases between. CDR3 sequence reads: CASSEGLAPGNTIYF. The CDR3 DNA sequence: TGTGCCAGCAGTGAAGGGCTAGCCCCTGGAAACACCATATATTTT.

With respect to this clone: A read error may produce the germline difference seen at one junction end. This chain connects TRBV7-6 to TRBJ1-3; D is unclear. Germline lookup yields CDR1 SGHVS and CDR2 FNYEAQ. This CDR3 spans 11 amino acids. The CDR3 nucleotides are TGTGCCAGCAGCTTAGAACAGATCCTGTACTTT. Translation: CASSLEQILYF.

This clone was observed once. V usage is TRBV4-1 and J usage is TRBJ2-5, with 7 bases lining up with TRBD1. Trimming at V came to 3 bases and at J to 4 bases, leaving 8 bases not matched to a gene. Germline V lookup: CDR1 MGHRA, CDR2 YSYEKL. The CDR3 is 15 amino acids. CDR3 amino acids: CASSQGRTGSETQYF. The DNA of the CDR3 is TGCGCCAGCAGCCAGGGTAGGACAGGCTCAGAGACCCAGTACTTC.

The V and J genes are TRBV7-2 and TRBJ2-1; 10 positions agree with TRBD2. CDR3 length: 15 residues. V shed 5 bases and J 3 bases; nucleotides not matched to a gene: 4. Germline V lookup: CDR1 SGHTA, CDR2 FQGNSA. CDR3 residues: CASSPGTSDYNEQFF. The CDR3 DNA is TGTGCCAGCAGCCCCGGGACTAGCGACTACAATGAGCAGTTCTTC.

V gene TRBV25-1 combines with J gene TRBJ2-2; a weak D match, TRBD2 (5 bases). Germline CDR1 and CDR2: MGHDK and SYGVNS. This CDR3 has 15 residues. V was trimmed by 3 bases and J by 3 bases, leaving 11 bases between them. The CDR3 is CASSERKLDTGELFF. As DNA, the CDR3 is TGTGCCAGCAGTGAGCGGAAACTAGACACCGGGGAGCTGTTTTTT. Full variable domain (missing parts from reference TRBV25-1 and TRBJ2-2): EADIYQTPRYLVIGTGKKITLECSQTMGHDKMYWYQQDPGMELHLIHYSYGVNSTEKGDLSSESTVSRIRTEHFPLTLESARPSHTSQYLCASSERKLDTGELFFGEGSRLTVL.

V is TRBV5-1 and J is TRBJ2-5; 8 nucleotides line up with TRBD2. V was pared by 4 bases and J by 10 bases, with 9 bases of the junction left unmatched. The CDR3 contains 13 residues. Germline values: CDR1 SGHRS, CDR2 YFSETQ. CDR3 nucleotide sequence: TGCGCCAGCAGCCCTCGGGTAGCGGGAATCCAGTACTTC. Encoded protein: CASSPRVAGIQYF.

The chain employs TRBV7-2 and TRBJ2-3; no clear D. This CDR3 has 12 amino acids. With 5 bases removed from V and 0 bases from J, the gap between germline ends came to 3 bases. Germline V lookup: CDR1 SGHTA, CDR2 FQGNSA. The CDR3 is CASSTSTDTQYF. In nucleotides, the CDR3 is TGTGCCAGCAGCACAAGCACAGATACGCAGTATTTT.

V is TRBV28 and J is TRBJ2-7; weak D call: TRBD2 (6 bases). The CDR3 totals 12 residues. The germline gives CDR1 MDHEN, CDR2 SYDVKM. Trimming left V 7 bases short and J 6 bases short, with 13 bases between. The CDR3 sequence is CASTLRGGEQYF. CDR3 nucleotides: TGTGCCAGCACCCTAAGGGGAGGCGAGCAGTACTTC.

This clone appeared a single time. The J gene is TRBJ1-1, the V gene TRBV10-1; the match to TRBD1 covers 11 bases. The CDR3 has 16 residues. Germline V gene data show CDR1 as WNHNN and CDR2 as SYGVQD (reference sequence). The V segment lost 0 bases and the J segment 9 bases; nucleotides outside the gene matches: 9. The CDR3 region has the DNA TGCGCCAGCAGTGAGTCCGTGGGACAGGGGGTACTACAAGCTTTCTTT. As protein: CASSESVGQGVLQAFF.

A few counts support this clone. The chain uses TRBV9 and TRBJ1-6; the match to TRBD1 covers 7 bases. The germline gives CDR1 SGDLS, CDR2 YYNGEE. The trim removed 10 bases at V and 3 bases at J, leaving 4 bases unmatched. The CDR3 runs to 13 residues. Here the CDR3 DNA reads TGTGCCGGACAGGAAAACTATAATTCACCCCTCCACTTT. Protein: CAGQENYNSPLHF. Full variable domain (missing parts from reference TRBV9 and TRBJ1-6): DSGVTQTPKHLITATGQRVTLRCSPRSGDLSVYWYQQSLDQGLQFLIQYYNGEERAKGNILERFSAQQFPDLHSELNLSSLELGDSALYFCAGQENYNSPLHFGNGTRLTVT.

This chain connects TRBV6-5 to TRBJ2-7; tentatively, D is TRBD2 (5 bases). The CDR3 contains 15 residues. Germline CDR1 and CDR2: MNHEY and SVGAGI. Trimming stripped 0 bases from V and 4 bases from J, with 13 bases between. In DNA, the CDR3 is TGTGCCAGCAGTTACTCGAGGGTGAGTTCTTACGAGCAGTACTTC. Translating it yields CASSYSRVSSYEQYF.

The chain has TRBV11-3 and TRBJ2-2; weak D call: TRBD1 (6 bases). From germline, CDR1 is SGHNT and CDR2 YENEEA. The CDR3 runs to 16 residues. V dropped 5 bases and J dropped 4 bases, with 17 bases sitting between them. CDR3 DNA sequence: TGTGCCAGCAGCCCCCGACAGGCGGGCGCCACCGGGGAGCTGTTTTTT. Its translation: CASSPRQAGATGELFF. Full variable domain (missing parts from reference TRBV11-3 and TRBJ2-2): EAGVVQSPRYKIIEKKQPVAFWCNPISGHNTLYWYLQNLGQGPELLIRYENEEAVDDSQLPKDRFSAERLKGVDSTLKIQPAELGDSAVYLCASSPRQAGATGELFFGEGSRLTVL.